There are a few counts of the clone carrying this TCR beta chain. What it recognizes is unknown. The record originates from a study of beta chain features in type 1 diabetes. General study findings and limits: Researchers reported that naive, central memory and Treg TCRB repertoires appeared more similar in patients than in healthy donors.

All of the isolated RNA was reverse transcribed, so expressed TCRB transcripts were sequenced. Clones were sequenced by immunoSEQ multiplex PCR, and TCRdb holds only the in-frame ones, with some missing. The sample lists a few hundred thousand clones, approximately 11% occurring once. Cell sorting via CD45RO/CCR7/CD25/CD127/CD95/CD27 was performed to obtain CD4+ naive, central memory, regulatory and stem cell-like memory cells. The length of the CDR3 is 17 residues. V was pared by 5 bases and J by 5 bases, with 10 bases of the junction left unmatched. The germline gives CDR1 SGHVS, CDR2 FQNEAQ. The TCR was taken from a man between 18 and 35 years old in good health. This chain uses TRBV7-8 with TRBJ2-7; TRBD2 matches at 15 bases. The sequenced sample consisted of central memory CD4+ T cells from blood. The CDR3 region is CASSARGTSGRSNEQYF. In nucleotides, the CDR3 is TGTGCCAGCAGCGCCCGAGGGACTAGCGGGAGGTCCAACGAGCAGTACTTC.